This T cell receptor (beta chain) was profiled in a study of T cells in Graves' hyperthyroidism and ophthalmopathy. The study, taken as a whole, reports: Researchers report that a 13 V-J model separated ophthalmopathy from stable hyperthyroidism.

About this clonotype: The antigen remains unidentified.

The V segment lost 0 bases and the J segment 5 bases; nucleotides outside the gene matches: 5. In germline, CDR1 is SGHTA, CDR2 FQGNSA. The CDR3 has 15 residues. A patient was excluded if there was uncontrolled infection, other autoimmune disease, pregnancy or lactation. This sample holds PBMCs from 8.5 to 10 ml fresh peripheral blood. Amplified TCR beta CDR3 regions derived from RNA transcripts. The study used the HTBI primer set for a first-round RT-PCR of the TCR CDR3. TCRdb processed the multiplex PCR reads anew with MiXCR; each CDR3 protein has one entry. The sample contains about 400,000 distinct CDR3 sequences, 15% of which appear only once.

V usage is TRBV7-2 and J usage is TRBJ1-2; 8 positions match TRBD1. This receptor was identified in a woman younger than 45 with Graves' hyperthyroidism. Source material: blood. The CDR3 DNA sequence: TGTGCCAGCAGCTTAGCGGGACAGGAGATTTATGGCTACACCTTC. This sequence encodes CASSLAGQEIYGYTF.